The 3 T cell receptor beta chains presented below share a single source sample, sequenced in a study of Graves' ophthalmopathy and Graves' hyperthyroidism. From RNA, the CDR3 regions of TCR beta chains were amplified and sequenced. Scientists carried out first-round RT-PCR using HTBI primers and then a second-round multiplex PCR. TCRdb re-called the multiplex PCR reads through MiXCR, storing one row per CDR3 protein. The sample holds some 210,000 distinct CDR3 sequences, 25% to 35% seen once. Sequencing input: peripheral blood. The receptor set was obtained from a man aged 50 to 59 with Graves' ophthalmopathy.

This clonotype was counted at least ten times. This chain uses TRBV9 with TRBJ1-2, with 7 bases identical to TRBD1. CDR1 is SGDLS, CDR2 YYNGEE, per germline. CDR3 length: 16 residues. J gave up 4 bases and V 0 bases, and 9 bases lay outside the gene matches. The CDR3 DNA is TGTGCCAGCAGCGTAGCTTCCTGGACAGGTATCTATGGCTACACCTTC. As protein: CASSVASWTGIYGYTF.

This clonotype was picked up many times. The genes are TRBV2 and TRBJ2-7; D is ambiguous. This CDR3 contains 12 residues. V dropped 5 bases and J dropped 6 bases, with 11 bases sitting between them. The germline V gene encodes CDR1 SNHLY and CDR2 FYNNEI. As DNA, the CDR3 is TGTGCCAGCAGTACTACATCGGCCGAGCAGTACTTC. This encodes CASSTTSAEQYF.

This chain links TRBV12-3 or TRBV12-4 with TRBJ1-3; D not resolved. The CDR3 has 12 residues. Trimming took 7 bases from V and 4 from J, leaving 8 bases between them. The CDR3 region has the DNA TGTGCCAGCACCTTCCGGGGAAACACCATATATTTT. It codes for CASTFRGNTIYF.